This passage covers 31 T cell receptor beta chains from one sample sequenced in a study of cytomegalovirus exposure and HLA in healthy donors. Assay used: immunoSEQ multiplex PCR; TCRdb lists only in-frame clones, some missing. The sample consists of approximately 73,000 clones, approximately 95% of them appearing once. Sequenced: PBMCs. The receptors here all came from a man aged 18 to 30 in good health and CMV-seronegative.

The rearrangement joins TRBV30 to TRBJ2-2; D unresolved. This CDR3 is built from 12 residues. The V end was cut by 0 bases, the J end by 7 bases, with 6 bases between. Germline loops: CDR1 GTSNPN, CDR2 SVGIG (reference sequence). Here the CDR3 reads CAWSVRDGELFF. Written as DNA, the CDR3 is TGTGCCTGGAGTGTACGCGACGGGGAGCTGTTTTTT.

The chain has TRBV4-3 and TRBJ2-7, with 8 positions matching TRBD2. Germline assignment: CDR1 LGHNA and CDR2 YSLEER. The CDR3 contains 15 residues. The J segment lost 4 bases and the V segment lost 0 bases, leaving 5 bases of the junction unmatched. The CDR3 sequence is CASSQEGRGDYEQYF. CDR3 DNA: TGCGCCAGCAGCCAAGAAGGGCGGGGGGATTACGAGCAGTACTTC.

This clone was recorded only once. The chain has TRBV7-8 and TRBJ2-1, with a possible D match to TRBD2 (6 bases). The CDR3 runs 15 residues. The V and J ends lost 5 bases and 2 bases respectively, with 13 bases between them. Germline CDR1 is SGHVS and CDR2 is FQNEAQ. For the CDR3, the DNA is TGTGCCAGCAGCCCAGCGGGCCTCACCTACAATGAGCAGTTCTTC. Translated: CASSPAGLTYNEQFF.

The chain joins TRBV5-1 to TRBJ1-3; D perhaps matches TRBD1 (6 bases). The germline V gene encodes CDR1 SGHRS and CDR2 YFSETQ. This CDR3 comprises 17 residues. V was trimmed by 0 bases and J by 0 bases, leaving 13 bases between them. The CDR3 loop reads CASSLGGQIFSGNTIYF. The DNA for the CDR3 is TGCGCCAGCAGCTTGGGCGGACAGATTTTCTCTGGAAACACCATATATTTT.

The CDR3 here is CASSKYRLFYEQYF. The CDR3 region has the DNA TGTGCCAGCAGCAAGTACAGGCTTTTCTACGAGCAGTACTTC. The chain employs TRBV13 and TRBJ2-7; D perhaps matches TRBD1 (5 bases). The CDR3 contains 14 residues. Germline CDR1 is PRHDT and CDR2 is FYEKMQ (reference sequence). The V gene lost 5 bases and the J gene lost 3 bases, with 14 bases spanning the gap.

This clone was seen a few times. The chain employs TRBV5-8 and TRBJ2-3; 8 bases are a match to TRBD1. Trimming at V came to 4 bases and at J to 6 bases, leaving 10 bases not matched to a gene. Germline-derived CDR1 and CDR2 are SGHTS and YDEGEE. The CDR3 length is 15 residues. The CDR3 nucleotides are TGTGCCAGCAGCCCAGCGCCAGGGGGCCTTGATACGCAGTATTTT. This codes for CASSPAPGGLDTQYF.

The CDR3: CAISEGQGSGNTIYF. CDR3 coding DNA: TGTGCCATCAGTGAGGGACAGGGGTCTGGAAACACCATATATTTT. The chain has TRBV10-3 and TRBJ1-3; 9 positions agree with TRBD1. The germline gives CDR1 ENHRY, CDR2 SYGVKD. The CDR3 sequence is 15 residues long. Trimming removed 2 bases from V and 1 base from J; junction bases left unmatched: 0.

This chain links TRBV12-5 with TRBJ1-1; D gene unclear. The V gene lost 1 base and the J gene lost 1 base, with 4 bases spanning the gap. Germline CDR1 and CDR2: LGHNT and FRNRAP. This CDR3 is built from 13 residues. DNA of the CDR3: TGTGCTAGTGGTTTGGCTACGAACACTGAAGCTTTCTTT. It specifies CASGLATNTEAFF.

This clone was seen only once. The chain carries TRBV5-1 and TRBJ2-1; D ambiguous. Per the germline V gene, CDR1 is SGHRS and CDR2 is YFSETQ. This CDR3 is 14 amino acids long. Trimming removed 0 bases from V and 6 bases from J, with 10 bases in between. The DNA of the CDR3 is TGCGCCAGCAGCTTGGTTGTTCCAGGCAATGAGCAGTTCTTC. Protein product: CASSLVVPGNEQFF.

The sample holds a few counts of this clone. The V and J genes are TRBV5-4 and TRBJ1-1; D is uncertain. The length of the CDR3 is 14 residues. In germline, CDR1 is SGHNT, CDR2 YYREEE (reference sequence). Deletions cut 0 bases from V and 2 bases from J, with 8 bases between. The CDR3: CASSLVPGNTEAFF. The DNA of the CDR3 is TGTGCCAGCAGCTTGGTACCGGGTAACACTGAAGCTTTCTTT.

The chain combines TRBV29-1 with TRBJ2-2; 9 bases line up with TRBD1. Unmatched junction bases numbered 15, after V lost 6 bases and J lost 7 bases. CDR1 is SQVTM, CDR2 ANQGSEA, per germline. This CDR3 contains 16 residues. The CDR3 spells CSVSYGQGPLGGELFF. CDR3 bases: TGCAGCGTCTCTTACGGACAGGGGCCCCTGGGCGGGGAGCTGTTTTTT.

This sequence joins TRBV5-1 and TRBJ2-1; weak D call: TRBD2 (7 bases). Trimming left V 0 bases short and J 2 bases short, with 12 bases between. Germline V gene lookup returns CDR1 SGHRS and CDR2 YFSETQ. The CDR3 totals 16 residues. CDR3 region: CASSLEGGTTYNEQFF. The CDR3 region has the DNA TGCGCCAGCAGCTTGGAGGGGGGGACTACCTACAATGAGCAGTTCTTC.

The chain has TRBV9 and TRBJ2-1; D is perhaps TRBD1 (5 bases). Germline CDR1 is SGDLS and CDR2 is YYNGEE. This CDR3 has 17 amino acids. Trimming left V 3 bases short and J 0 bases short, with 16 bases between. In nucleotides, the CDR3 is TGTGCCAGCAGCGAAATCGACAGACCCTACTCCTACAATGAGCAGTTCTTC. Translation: CASSEIDRPYSYNEQFF.

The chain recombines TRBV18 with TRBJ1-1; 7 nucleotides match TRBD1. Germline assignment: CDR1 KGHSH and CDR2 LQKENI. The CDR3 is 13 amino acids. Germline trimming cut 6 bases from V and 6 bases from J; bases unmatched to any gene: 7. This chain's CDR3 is CASSSPGGSEAFF. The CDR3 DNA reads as TGTGCCAGCTCGTCTCCAGGGGGATCTGAAGCTTTCTTT.

The CDR3 loop reads CSVEARGVVYGYTF. Here the CDR3 DNA reads TGCAGCGTCGAGGCTCGGGGGGTGGTCTATGGCTACACCTTC. The chain carries TRBV29-1 and TRBJ1-2; D may be TRBD1 (5 bases). V gave up 6 bases and J gave up 4 bases, with 18 bases separating them. Germline CDR1 and CDR2: SQVTM and ANQGSEA. CDR3 size: 14 residues.

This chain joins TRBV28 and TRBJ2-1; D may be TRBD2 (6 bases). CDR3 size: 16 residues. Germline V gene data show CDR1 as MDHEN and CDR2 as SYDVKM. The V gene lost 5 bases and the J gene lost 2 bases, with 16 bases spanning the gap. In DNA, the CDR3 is TGTGCCAGCAGTCCCTTGGGACTGGTTACCTACAATGAGCAGTTCTTC. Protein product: CASSPLGLVTYNEQFF.

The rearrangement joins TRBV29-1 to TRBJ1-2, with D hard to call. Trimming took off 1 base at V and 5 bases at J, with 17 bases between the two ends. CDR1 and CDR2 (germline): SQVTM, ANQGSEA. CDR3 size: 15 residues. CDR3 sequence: CSVEAGLPIGYGYTF. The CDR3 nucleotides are TGCAGCGTTGAAGCTGGTTTGCCGATCGGGTATGGCTACACCTTC.

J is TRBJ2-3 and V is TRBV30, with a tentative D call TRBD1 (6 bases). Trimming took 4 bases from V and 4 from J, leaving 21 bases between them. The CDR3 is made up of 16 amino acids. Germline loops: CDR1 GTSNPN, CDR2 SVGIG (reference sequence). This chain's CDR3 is CAWTEQGISYADTQYF. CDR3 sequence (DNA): TGTGCCTGGACGGAGCAGGGGATCAGTTATGCAGATACGCAGTATTTT.

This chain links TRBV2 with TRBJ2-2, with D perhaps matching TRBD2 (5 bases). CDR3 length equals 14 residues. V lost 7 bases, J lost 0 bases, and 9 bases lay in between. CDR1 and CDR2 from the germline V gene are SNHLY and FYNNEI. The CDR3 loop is CASKRETNTGELFF. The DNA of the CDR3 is TGTGCCAGCAAGAGGGAGACGAACACCGGGGAGCTGTTTTTT.

The CDR3 coding sequence is TGCGCCAGCAGCTTAGGAGGGGCGGGGGCCGGAGAGACCCAGTACTTC. Translated: CASSLGGAGAGETQYF. The chain is built from TRBV5-1 and TRBJ2-5, with a tentative D call TRBD2 (7 bases). The CDR3 is 16 amino acids. Per the germline V gene, CDR1 is SGHRS and CDR2 is YFSETQ. Trimming cost V 2 bases and J 4 bases, with 18 bases left between them.

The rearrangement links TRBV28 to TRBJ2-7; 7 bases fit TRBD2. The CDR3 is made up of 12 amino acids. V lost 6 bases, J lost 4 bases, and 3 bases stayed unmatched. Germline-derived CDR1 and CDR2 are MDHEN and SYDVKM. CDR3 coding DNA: TGTGCCAGCAGGCCGGGAGGATACGAGCAGTACTTC. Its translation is CASRPGGYEQYF.

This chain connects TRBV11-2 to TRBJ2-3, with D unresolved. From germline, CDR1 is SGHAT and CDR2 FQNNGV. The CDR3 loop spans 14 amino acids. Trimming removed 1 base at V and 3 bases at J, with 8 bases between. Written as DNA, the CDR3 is TGTGCCAGCAGCTTAGGATACACGACAGATACGCAGTATTTT. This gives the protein CASSLGYTTDTQYF.

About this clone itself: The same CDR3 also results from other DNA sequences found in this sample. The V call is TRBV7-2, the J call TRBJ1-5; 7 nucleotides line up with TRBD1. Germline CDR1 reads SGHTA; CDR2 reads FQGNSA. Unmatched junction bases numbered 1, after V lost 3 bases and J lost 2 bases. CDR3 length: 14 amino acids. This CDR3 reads CASSFGQGNQPQHF. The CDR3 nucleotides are TGTGCCAGCAGCTTCGGACAGGGCAATCAGCCCCAGCATTTT.

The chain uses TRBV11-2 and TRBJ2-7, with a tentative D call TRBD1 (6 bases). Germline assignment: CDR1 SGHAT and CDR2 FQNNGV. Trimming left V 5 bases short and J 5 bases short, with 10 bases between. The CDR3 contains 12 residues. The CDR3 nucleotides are TGTGCCAGCAGCCGGACAGTCCACGAGCAGTACTTC. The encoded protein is CASSRTVHEQYF.

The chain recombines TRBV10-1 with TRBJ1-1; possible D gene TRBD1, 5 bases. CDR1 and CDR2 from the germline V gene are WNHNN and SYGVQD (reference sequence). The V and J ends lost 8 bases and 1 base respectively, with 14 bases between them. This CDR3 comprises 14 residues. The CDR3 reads CASGNRLGNTEAFF. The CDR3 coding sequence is TGCGCCAGCGGTAACAGGTTGGGGAACACTGAAGCTTTCTTT.

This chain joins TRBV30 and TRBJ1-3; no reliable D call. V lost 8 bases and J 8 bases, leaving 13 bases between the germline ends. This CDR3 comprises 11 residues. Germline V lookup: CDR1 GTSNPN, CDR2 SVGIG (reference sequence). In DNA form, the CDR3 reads TGTGCCCAAGAGAGGGAGGACACCATATATTTT. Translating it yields CAQEREDTIYF.

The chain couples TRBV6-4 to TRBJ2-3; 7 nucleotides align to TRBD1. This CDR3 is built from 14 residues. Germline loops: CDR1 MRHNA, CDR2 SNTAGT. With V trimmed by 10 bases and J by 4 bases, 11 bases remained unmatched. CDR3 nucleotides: TGTGCCACCCGACAGGGTCTGTGGTCAGATACGCAGTATTTT. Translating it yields CATRQGLWSDTQYF.

CDR3 sequence reads: CASSRTGETEAFF. DNA for the CDR3: TGTGCCAGCAGTCGAACAGGGGAAACTGAAGCTTTCTTT. The chain couples TRBV25-1 to TRBJ1-1; 7 bases match TRBD1. CDR1 MGHDK and CDR2 SYGVNS come from the germline V gene. J was trimmed by 5 bases and V by 5 bases; bases with no gene match: 5. The CDR3 length is 13 residues.

The CDR3 reads CASNSQVELNSPLHF. Here the CDR3 DNA reads TGTGCCAGTAACTCACAGGTAGAATTGAATTCACCCCTCCACTTT. The chain employs TRBV19 and TRBJ1-6; tentatively, D is TRBD1 (5 bases). The germline gives CDR1 LNHDA, CDR2 SQIVND (reference sequence). This CDR3 spans 15 amino acids. Trimming took off 7 bases at V and 7 bases at J, with 17 bases between the two ends. Full variable domain (rest looked up from reference TRBV19 and TRBJ1-6): DGGITQSPKYLFRKEGQNVTLSCEQNLNHDAMYWYRQDPGQGLRLIYYSQIVNDFQKGDIAEGYSVSREKKESFPLTVTSAQKNPTAFYLCASNSQVELNSPLHFGNGTRLTVT.

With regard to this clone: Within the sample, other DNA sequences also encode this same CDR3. The CDR3, as DNA: TGCGCCAGCAGCGGGGGGACAGCAACTAATGAAAAACTGTTTTTT. Translated, it gives CASSGGTATNEKLFF. This chain uses TRBV5-1 with TRBJ1-4; 7 bases agree with TRBD1. The germline V gene encodes CDR1 SGHRS and CDR2 YFSETQ. This CDR3 contains 15 residues. With 4 bases clipped from V and 0 bases from J, the junction kept 3 bases outside the gene matches. Drawing the rest from reference TRBV5-1 and TRBJ1-4, the complete variable domain is KAGVTQTPRYLIKTRGQQVTLSCSPISGHRSVSWYQQTPGQGLQFLFEYFSETQRNKGNFPGRFSGRQFSNSRSEMNVSTLELGDSALYLCASSGGTATNEKLFFGSGTQLSVL.

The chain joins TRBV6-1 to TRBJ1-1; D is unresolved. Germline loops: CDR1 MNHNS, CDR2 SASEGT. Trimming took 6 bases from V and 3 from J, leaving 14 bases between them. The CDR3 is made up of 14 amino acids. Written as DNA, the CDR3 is TGTGCCAGCAGCTTGACGGGGAGGTACACTGAAGCTTTCTTT. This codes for CASSLTGRYTEAFF.